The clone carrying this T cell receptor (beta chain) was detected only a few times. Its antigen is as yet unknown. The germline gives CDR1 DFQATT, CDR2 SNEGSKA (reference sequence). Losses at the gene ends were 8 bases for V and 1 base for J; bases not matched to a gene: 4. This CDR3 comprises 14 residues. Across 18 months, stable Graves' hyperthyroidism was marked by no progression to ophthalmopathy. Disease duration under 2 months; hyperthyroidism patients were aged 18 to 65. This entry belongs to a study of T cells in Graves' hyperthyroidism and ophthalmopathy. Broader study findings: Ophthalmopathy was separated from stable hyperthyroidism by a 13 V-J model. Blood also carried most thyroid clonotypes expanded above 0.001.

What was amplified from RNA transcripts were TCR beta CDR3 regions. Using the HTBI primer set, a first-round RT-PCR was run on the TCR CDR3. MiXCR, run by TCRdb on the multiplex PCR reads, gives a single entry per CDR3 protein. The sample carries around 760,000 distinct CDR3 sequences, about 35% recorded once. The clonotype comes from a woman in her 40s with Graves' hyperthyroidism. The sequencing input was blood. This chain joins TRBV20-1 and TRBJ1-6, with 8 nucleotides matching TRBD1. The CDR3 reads CSTQGASYNSPLHF. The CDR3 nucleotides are TGCAGTACCCAGGGGGCGTCCTATAATTCACCCCTCCACTTT.